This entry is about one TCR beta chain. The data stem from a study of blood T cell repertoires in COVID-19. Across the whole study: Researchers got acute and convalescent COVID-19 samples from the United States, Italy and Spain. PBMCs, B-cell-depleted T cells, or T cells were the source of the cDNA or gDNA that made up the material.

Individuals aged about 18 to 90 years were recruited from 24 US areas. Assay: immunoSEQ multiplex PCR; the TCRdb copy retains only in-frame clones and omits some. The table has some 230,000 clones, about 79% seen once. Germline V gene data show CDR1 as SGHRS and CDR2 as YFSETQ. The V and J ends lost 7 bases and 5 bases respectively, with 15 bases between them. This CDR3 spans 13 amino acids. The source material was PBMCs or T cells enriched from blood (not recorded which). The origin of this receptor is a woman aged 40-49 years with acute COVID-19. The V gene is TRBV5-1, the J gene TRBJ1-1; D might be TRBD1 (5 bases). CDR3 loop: CASQGPSQTEAFF. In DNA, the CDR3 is TGCGCCAGCCAGGGCCCCTCTCAGACTGAAGCTTTCTTT.